The 2 T cell receptor beta chains below come from one sample, sequenced in a study of T cells in Graves' hyperthyroidism and ophthalmopathy. Authors of the study amplified TCR beta CDR3 regions from RNA transcripts. TCR CDR3 regions were first amplified by RT-PCR with HTBI primers. Each CDR3 protein gets one entry after TCRdb re-called the multiplex PCR reads with MiXCR. Of hundreds of thousands of distinct CDR3 sequences in the sample, more than 15% were seen once. The sample taken for sequencing was blood. The receptors stem from a young woman with Graves' hyperthyroidism.

Regarding this clonotype: A much larger clone sits a single nucleotide away, making a read error possible. This chain connects TRBV7-2 to TRBJ2-1; 7 nucleotides align to TRBD2. The CDR3 extends over 16 amino acids. The germline CDR1 and CDR2 sequences are SGHTA and FQGNSA. CDR3 amino acids: CASGAHGGSSYNGQFF. The CDR3 DNA sequence: TGTGCCAGCGGGGCTCACGGGGGGAGCTCCTACAATGGGCAGTTCTTC.

Concerning this clonotype: Germline and junction disagree at one end, which may indicate a read error. The genes are TRBV5-1 and TRBJ2-1, with 12 nucleotides matching TRBD2. CDR1 SGHRS and CDR2 YFSETQ come from the germline V gene. This CDR3 region has 16 residues. CDR3 coding DNA: TGTGCCAGCAGCTTGGCCGAACTAGCGGGAGGCCGGGTAATGCTCTTC. This gives the protein CASSLAELAGGRVMLF. The full variable domain, completed using reference TRBV5-1 and TRBJ2-1, is KAGVTQTPRYLIKTRGQQVTLSCSPISGHRSVSWYQQTPGQGLQFLFEYFSETQRNKGNFPGRFSGRQFSNSRSEMNVSTLELGDSALYLCASSLAELAGGRVMLFGPGTRLTVL.